The clone carrying this T cell receptor beta chain was counted a few times. Antigen: not known. The sample originates from a study of T cell repertoires in cytomegalovirus infection. Study results and limitations: What dominated the ex vivo response were HLA-C-restricted CMV-specific TCR beta clonotypes. The study identified carriers of CMV plus the relevant HLA from cumulative public TCR beta family frequency.

One entry per CDR3 protein results from TCRdb running MiXCR on the reads. The repertoire has about 830,000 distinct CDR3 sequences, approximately 32% of them found once; the top ten carry around 12%. The germline CDR1 and CDR2 sequences are MNHNS and SASEGT. The CDR3 contains 15 residues. V lost 6 bases, J lost 2 bases, and 7 bases stayed unmatched. The receptor's source is a human donor in good health (CMV status not recorded). Some clones in this sample may be carry-over from other donors' samples. The gene calls are TRBV6-1 and TRBJ1-2, with TRBD1 matching 9 bases. The sequencing here drew on cultured CD8+ T cells from PBMCs, taken from culture after CMV antigen stimulation. The DNA of the CDR3 is TGTGCCAGCAGGGAACCTGGGACAGGGAACTATGGCTACACCTTC. Its translation is CASREPGTGNYGYTF.